A single sample gave rise to the 6 T cell receptor beta chains below, sequenced in a study of T cell repertoires in cytomegalovirus infection. TCRdb reprocessed the reads with MiXCR, giving one entry per CDR3 protein. In the table there are fewer than 130,000 distinct CDR3 sequences, over 40% of which are singletons. Antigens of these TCRs are unknown. Sequenced material: CD8+ T cells from cultured PBMCs, taken from culture after CMV antigen stimulation. The receptor set was obtained from a human donor in good health (CMV status not recorded). Some clones in this sample may be carry-over from other donors' samples.

V and J are TRBV7-8 and TRBJ2-1, with D possibly TRBD1 on 6 matching bases. This CDR3 is 15 amino acids long. The V end lost 5 bases, the J end lost 7 bases, and 18 bases lay between the germline ends. Germline CDR1 SGHVS, CDR2 FQNEAQ. This CDR3 reads CASSKQGGPQNEQFF. CDR3 DNA sequence: TGTGCCAGCAGCAAACAGGGTGGTCCCCAAAATGAGCAGTTCTTC.

The V gene is TRBV4-1, the J gene TRBJ2-5; D remains unclear. This CDR3 comprises 15 residues. The germline gives CDR1 MGHRA, CDR2 YSYEKL. Trimming shortened V by 0 bases and J by 1 base, and 9 bases separated the two germline ends. In DNA form, the CDR3 reads TGCGCCAGCAGCCAAGATAGGGCAGTCCAAGAGACCCAGTACTTC. This sequence encodes CASSQDRAVQETQYF.

This clonotype has just a few counts. The rearrangement joins TRBV27 to TRBJ1-1; TRBD1 matches at 10 bases. CDR1 and CDR2 (germline): MNHEY, SMNVEV (reference sequence). V dropped 8 bases and J dropped 3; count of bases not matched to a gene: 3. The length of the CDR3 is 13 residues. CDR3 sequence (DNA): TGTGCCAGCGCGGGACAGGGGTACACTGAAGCTTTCTTT. Translated: CASAGQGYTEAFF.

The CDR3 DNA sequence: TGTGCCAGCAGCTCCTCGAGGACAGGGCTCTTCCACGAGCAGTACTTC. Translating it yields CASSSSRTGLFHEQYF. The rearrangement joins TRBV6-6 to TRBJ2-7; 8 nucleotides align to TRBD1. Losses at the gene ends were 6 bases for V and 5 bases for J; bases not matched to a gene: 15. CDR1 is MNHNY, CDR2 SVGAGI, per germline (reference sequence). CDR3 length: 16 amino acids.

This clonotype has just one count. This chain links TRBV7-9 with TRBJ1-4; maybe TRBD1 (6 bases). Trimming cost V 5 bases and J 8 bases, with 15 bases left between them. Germline CDR1 SEHNR, CDR2 FQNEAQ (reference sequence). This CDR3 spans 14 amino acids. As DNA, the CDR3 is TGTGCCAGCAGCAGCGGACAGATACTCGAAAAACTGTTTTTT. Residues: CASSSGQILEKLFF.

This chain connects TRBV4-3 to TRBJ1-1; a possible D gene is TRBD1 (5 bases). Germline-derived CDR1 and CDR2 are LGHNA and YSLEER. There are 13 residues in the CDR3. V gave up 4 bases and J gave up 6 bases, with 12 bases separating them. The DNA for the CDR3 is TGCGCCAGCAGCCGAGAGGGGAGCCCTGAAGCTTTCTTT. Its protein product is CASSREGSPEAFF.